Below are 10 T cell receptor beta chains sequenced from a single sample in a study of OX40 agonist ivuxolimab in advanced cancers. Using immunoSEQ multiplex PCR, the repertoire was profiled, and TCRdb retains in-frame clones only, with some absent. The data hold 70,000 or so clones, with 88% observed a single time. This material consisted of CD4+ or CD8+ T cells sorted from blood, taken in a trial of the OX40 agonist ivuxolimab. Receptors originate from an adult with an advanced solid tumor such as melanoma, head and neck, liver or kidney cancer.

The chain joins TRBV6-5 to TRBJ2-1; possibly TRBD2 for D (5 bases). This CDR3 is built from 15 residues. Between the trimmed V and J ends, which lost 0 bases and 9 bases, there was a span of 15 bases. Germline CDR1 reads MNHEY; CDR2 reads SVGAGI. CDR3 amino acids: CASSYSMRDYGEQFF. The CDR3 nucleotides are TGTGCCAGCAGTTACTCGATGAGGGATTATGGTGAGCAGTTCTTC.

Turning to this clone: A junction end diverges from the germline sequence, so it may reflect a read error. CDR3 DNA: TGTGCTAGCAGCTCAGGGGGCCCCCCAGATACGCAGTATTTT. This sequence encodes CASSSGGPPDTQYF. The V gene is TRBV7-7, the J gene TRBJ2-3; TRBD1 matches at 8 bases. This CDR3 has 14 residues. The germline V gene encodes CDR1 SSHAT and CDR2 FNYEAQ (reference sequence). Combining the CDR3 with reference TRBV7-7 and TRBJ2-3 gives the whole variable domain GAGVSQSPRYKVTKRGQDVTLRCDPISSHATLYWYQQALGQGPEFLTYFNYEAQPDKSGLPSDRFSAERPEGSISTLTIQRTEQRDSAMYRCASSSGGPPDTQYFGPGTRLTVL.

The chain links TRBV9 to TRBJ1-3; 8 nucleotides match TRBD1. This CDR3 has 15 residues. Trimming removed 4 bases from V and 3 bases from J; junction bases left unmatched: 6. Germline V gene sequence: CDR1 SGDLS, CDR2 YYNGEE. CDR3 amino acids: CASSQTGVGGNTIYF. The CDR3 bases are TGTGCCAGCAGCCAGACAGGGGTTGGTGGAAACACCATATATTTT.

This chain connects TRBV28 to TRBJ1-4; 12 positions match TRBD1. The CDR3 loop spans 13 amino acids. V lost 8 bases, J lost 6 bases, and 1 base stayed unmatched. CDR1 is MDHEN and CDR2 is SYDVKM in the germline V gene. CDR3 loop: CASGTGGHEKLFF. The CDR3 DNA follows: TGTGCCAGCGGGACAGGGGGCCATGAAAAACTGTTTTTT.

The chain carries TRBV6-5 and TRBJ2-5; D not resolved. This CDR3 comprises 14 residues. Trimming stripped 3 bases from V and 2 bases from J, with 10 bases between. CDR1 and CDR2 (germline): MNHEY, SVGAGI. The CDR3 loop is CASSYPGPQETQYF. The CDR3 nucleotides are TGTGCCAGCAGTTATCCCGGGCCGCAAGAGACCCAGTACTTC.

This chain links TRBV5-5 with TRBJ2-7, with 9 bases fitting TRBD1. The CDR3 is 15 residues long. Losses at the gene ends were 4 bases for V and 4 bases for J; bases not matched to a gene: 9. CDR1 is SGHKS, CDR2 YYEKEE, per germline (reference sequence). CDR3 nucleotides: TGTGCCAGCAGCCCGAGGCGGGACAGGGAGTACGAGCAGTACTTC. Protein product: CASSPRRDREYEQYF.

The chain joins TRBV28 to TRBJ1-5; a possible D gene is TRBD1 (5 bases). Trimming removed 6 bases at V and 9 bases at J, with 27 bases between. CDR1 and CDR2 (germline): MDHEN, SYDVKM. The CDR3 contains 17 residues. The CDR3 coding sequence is TGTGCCAGCAGGAATCAGGTTGTGGGCCCGGGGGGTCGGCCCCAGCATTTT. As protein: CASRNQVVGPGGRPQHF.

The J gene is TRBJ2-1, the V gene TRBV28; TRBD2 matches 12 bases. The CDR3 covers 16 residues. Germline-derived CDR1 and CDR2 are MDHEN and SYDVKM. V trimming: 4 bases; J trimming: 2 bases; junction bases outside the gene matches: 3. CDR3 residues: CASSSPSGGAYNEQFF. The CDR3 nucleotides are TGTGCCAGCAGTTCTCCTAGCGGGGGGGCCTACAATGAGCAGTTCTTC. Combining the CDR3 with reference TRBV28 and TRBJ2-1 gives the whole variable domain DVKVTQSSRYLVKRTGEKVFLECVQDMDHENMFWYRQDPGLGLRLIYFSYDVKMKEKGDIPEGYSVSREKKERFSLILESASTNQTSMYLCASSSPSGGAYNEQFFGPGTRLTVL.

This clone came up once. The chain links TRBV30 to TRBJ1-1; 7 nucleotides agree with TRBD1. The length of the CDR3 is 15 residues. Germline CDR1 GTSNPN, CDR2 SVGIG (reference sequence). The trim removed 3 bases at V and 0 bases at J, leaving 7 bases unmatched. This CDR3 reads CAWRRQGDMNTEAFF. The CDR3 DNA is TGTGCCTGGAGGAGACAGGGCGATATGAACACTGAAGCTTTCTTT.

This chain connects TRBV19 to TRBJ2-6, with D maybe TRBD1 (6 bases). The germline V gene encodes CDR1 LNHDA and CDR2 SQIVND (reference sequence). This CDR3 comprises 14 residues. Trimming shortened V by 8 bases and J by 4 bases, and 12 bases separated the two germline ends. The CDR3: CASGWGLGANVLTF. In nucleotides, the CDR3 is TGTGCCAGTGGTTGGGGGCTAGGGGCCAACGTCCTGACTTTC.